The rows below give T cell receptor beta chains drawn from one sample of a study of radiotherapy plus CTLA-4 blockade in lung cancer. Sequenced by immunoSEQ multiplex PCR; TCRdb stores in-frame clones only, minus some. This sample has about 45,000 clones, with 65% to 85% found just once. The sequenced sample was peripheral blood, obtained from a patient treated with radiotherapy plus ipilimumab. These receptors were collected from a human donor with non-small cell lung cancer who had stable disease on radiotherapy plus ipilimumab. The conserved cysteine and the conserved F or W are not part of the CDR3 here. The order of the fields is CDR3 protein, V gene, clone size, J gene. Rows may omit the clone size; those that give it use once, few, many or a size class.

CDR3: ASSPGGLYNYGYT
V: TRBV18
size: .
J: TRBJ1-2

CDR3: ASSFGGQVYEQY
V: TRBV5-4
size: once
J: TRBJ2-7

CDR3: ASSSYTQGAGYT
V: TRBV5-1
size: .
J: TRBJ1-2

CDR3: ASSLNGRGGETQY
V: TRBV7-3
size: .
J: TRBJ2-5

CDR3: ASSSISGGLGEQF
V: TRBV7-6
size: .
J: TRBJ2-1

CDR3: ASSLGGGRSNQPQH
V: TRBV13
size: .
J: TRBJ1-5

CDR3: ASSRDRGNEKLF
V: TRBV18
size: few
J: TRBJ1-4

CDR3: ASSEGGQGYDGYT
V: TRBV2
size: .
J: TRBJ1-2

CDR3: ASSVAHLGGTGELF
V: TRBV9
size: .
J: TRBJ2-2

CDR3: ASSESENTEAF
V: TRBV10-1
size: few
J: TRBJ1-1

CDR3: ASSLGAGNTGELF
V: TRBV5-4
size: few
J: TRBJ2-2

CDR3: ATIGVRDDNSPLH
V: TRBV10-3
size: .
J: TRBJ1-6

CDR3: ASGLATGLGAGELF
V: TRBV12-5
size: .
J: TRBJ2-2

CDR3: ASSQDLGGSGQPQH
V: TRBV4-1
size: few
J: TRBJ1-5

CDR3: ASGLPSRSGGNTGELF
V: TRBV12-5
size: medium-sized
J: TRBJ2-2

CDR3: ASSEREQGNSPLH
V: TRBV7-3
size: .
J: TRBJ1-6

CDR3: ASSPEEGSVRTNEKLF
V: TRBV18
size: .
J: TRBJ1-4

CDR3: ASSLGGAGDYGYT
V: TRBV28
size: few
J: TRBJ1-2

CDR3: ASTLDRVLPNSPLH
V: TRBV7-9
size: .
J: TRBJ1-6

CDR3: AWKPQGYGYT
V: TRBV30
size: .
J: TRBJ1-2

CDR3: ASRTGVGELF
V: TRBV6-5
size: .
J: TRBJ2-2

CDR3: ASRRPTGSGNTIY
V: TRBV28
size: .
J: TRBJ1-3

CDR3: ASSLDPGPGVEQF
V: TRBV11-2
size: .
J: TRBJ2-1

CDR3: SASRDGGYT
V: TRBV20-1
size: .
J: TRBJ1-2

CDR3: ASSLSVPSGETQY
V: TRBV5-1
size: once
J: TRBJ2-5

CDR3: ASSSPPNYGYT
V: TRBV7-6
size: .
J: TRBJ1-2

CDR3: AWSVLKGEGETQY
V: TRBV30
size: once
J: TRBJ2-5

CDR3: ASSSPGRQETQY
V: TRBV19
size: .
J: TRBJ2-5

CDR3: ASSSRGFRTDTQY
V: TRBV27
size: .
J: TRBJ2-3

CDR3: ASRSGGASEKLF
V: TRBV7-2
size: .
J: TRBJ1-4

CDR3: ASSLSAGGTDTQY
V: TRBV6-4
size: .
J: TRBJ2-3

CDR3: ASSGSTGSSSPLH
V: TRBV19
size: .
J: TRBJ1-6

CDR3: ASGLNTDEQF
V: TRBV12-5
size: once
J: TRBJ2-1

CDR3: ASSGTSRGDTQY
V: TRBV9
size: .
J: TRBJ2-3

CDR3: ASSQDWQGAYMNTEAF
V: TRBV5-4
size: few
J: TRBJ1-1

CDR3: ATSGADQETQY
V: TRBV19
size: .
J: TRBJ2-5

CDR3: ASSLLGQGNGYT
V: TRBV6-1
size: .
J: TRBJ1-2

CDR3: ASSTRDTGNEKLF
V: TRBV5-1
size: .
J: TRBJ1-4

CDR3: ASSSWTGVDSPLH
V: TRBV6-5
size: once
J: TRBJ1-6

CDR3: ASSIPYRANEQF
V: TRBV19
size: .
J: TRBJ2-1

CDR3: ASSVGPGQGGDEQY
V: TRBV9
size: .
J: TRBJ2-7

CDR3: ASSGGAGNQPQH
V: TRBV19
size: few
J: TRBJ1-5

CDR3: ASSLTGPNQPQH
V: TRBV7-9
size: few
J: TRBJ1-5

CDR3: ASSGSGGAVDTQY
V: TRBV9
size: once
J: TRBJ2-3

CDR3: ASSLDRGRGAF
V: TRBV7-2
size: once
J: TRBJ1-1

CDR3: ACPLSTVYGYT
V: TRBV30
size: .
J: TRBJ1-2

CDR3: ASSLPLQGNEQY
V: TRBV7-6
size: .
J: TRBJ2-7

CDR3: ASSLTSSNQPQH
V: TRBV6-5
size: few
J: TRBJ1-5

CDR3: AWARERLSNEKLF
V: TRBV30
size: .
J: TRBJ1-4

CDR3: SVGQVNTEAF
V: TRBV29-1
size: .
J: TRBJ1-1